This T cell receptor beta chain emerged from a study of T cell responses to AZD1222 COVID-19 vaccine. Overall study: Researchers grouped second doses given at about 4 or about 12 weeks into one pool.

The CDR3 length is 13 residues. V was trimmed by 4 bases and J by 5 bases, leaving 12 bases between them. Germline-derived CDR1 and CDR2 are MNHNY and SVGAGI (reference sequence). Study conclusions and caveats: Donor demographics were predominantly white British with a female majority; clonal diversity may be underestimated. Recipients of two AZD1222 doses showed rising Spike-specific TCR breadth and depth. Baseline testing showed seropositivity in only six AZD1222 recipients.

The sample holds one count of this clone. The target antigen is unknown. This table comes from immunoSEQ multiplex PCR, and its TCRdb copy is limited to in-frame clones, with some not included. The sample carries 150,000 to 170,000 clones, over 85% recorded once. The gene calls are TRBV6-6 and TRBJ2-7; TRBD1 might be the D (5 bases). This clonotype originated in an adult in good health. The input for sequencing was peripheral blood, taken on day 0 of AZD1222 vaccination. CDR3 sequence (DNA): TGTGCCAGCAGTTTCCTCAGGGAAAACGAGCAGTACTTC. It translates to CASSFLRENEQYF.